These T cell receptor beta chains were read from a single sample in a study of T cell responses to AZD1222 COVID-19 vaccine. Assay: immunoSEQ multiplex PCR; the TCRdb copy retains only in-frame clones and omits some. This table has approximately 70,000 clones, roughly 85% appearing once. The source was peripheral blood, collected on day 0 of AZD1222 vaccination. Receptors were obtained from an adult in good health. CDR3s include the opening cysteine and the closing phenylalanine or tryptophan. D genes are given only for firm matches. A clone size is listed for some rows: how often the clone was seen (once, few, many), or a class if it is expanded.

-	-	TRBV23-1	TRBJ1-4	CASSHHRGDSRVPEKLFF	TGCGCCAGCAGTCACCACCGTGGAGACAGCCGAGTTCCTGAAAAACTGTTTTTT
-	-	TRBV7-9	TRBJ2-7	CASSPRTSYEQYF	TGTGCCAGCAGCCCTCGGACCTCCTACGAGCAGTACTTC
few	-	TRBV5-6	TRBJ1-3	CASSRDTHSGNTIYF	TGTGCCAGCAGCCGCGACACACACTCTGGAAACACCATATATTTT
-	-	TRBV5-1	TRBJ1-4	CASSLAGTNEKLFF	TGCGCCAGCAGCTTGGCAGGAACTAATGAAAAACTGTTTTTT
-	TRBD1	TRBV5-5	TRBJ1-1	CASSPLLGGLQAEAFF	TGTGCCAGCAGCCCTCTCTTAGGGGGCCTTCAGGCTGAAGCTTTCTTT
-	TRBD1	TRBV3-1/TRBV3-2	TRBJ1-2	CASSQRGTGARNYGYTF	TGTGCCAGCAGCCAAAGGGGGACAGGGGCGAGGAACTATGGCTACACCTTC
-	-	TRBV19	TRBJ2-5	CASSITGIGETQYF	TGTGCCAGTAGTATAACCGGGATCGGAGAGACCCAGTACTTC
-	-	TRBV19	TRBJ2-7	CASSRTLAGDEQYF	TGTGCCAGTAGTCGCACTCTAGCAGGTGACGAGCAGTACTTC
-	TRBD1	TRBV9	TRBJ1-5	CASSSTGMANQPQHF	TGTGCCAGCAGCTCGACAGGGATGGCCAATCAGCCCCAGCATTTT
-	-	TRBV12-3/TRBV12-4	TRBJ2-3	CASSGSTDTQYF	TGTGCCAGCAGCGGATCCACAGATACGCAGTATTTT
-	TRBD1	TRBV5-1	TRBJ2-7	CASSPTTGTGFDEQYF	TGCGCCAGCAGTCCGACAACCGGGACAGGGTTCGACGAGCAGTACTTC
-	TRBD2	TRBV9	TRBJ2-5	CASSAGLAVDQETQYF	TGTGCCAGCAGCGCCGGACTAGCGGTGGACCAAGAGACCCAGTACTTC
-	-	TRBV10-3	TRBJ1-3	CAIKASEGKRNTIYF	TGTGCCATCAAGGCGAGCGAGGGGAAGCGAAACACCATATATTTT
-	-	TRBV30	TRBJ1-1	CAWSLGGLNTEAFF	TGTGCCTGGAGCTTGGGGGGGCTGAACACTGAAGCTTTCTTT
-	-	TRBV18	TRBJ1-5	CASSPPGAAQPQHF	TGTGCCAGCTCACCACCTGGGGCGGCTCAGCCCCAGCATTTT
-	-	TRBV5-1	TRBJ2-7	CASSLGGTENYEQYF	TGCGCCAGCAGCTTGGGGGGGACGGAGAACTACGAGCAGTACTTC
few	-	TRBV20-1	TRBJ2-7	CSARDDYEQYF	TGCAGTGCTAGAGATGACTACGAGCAGTACTTC